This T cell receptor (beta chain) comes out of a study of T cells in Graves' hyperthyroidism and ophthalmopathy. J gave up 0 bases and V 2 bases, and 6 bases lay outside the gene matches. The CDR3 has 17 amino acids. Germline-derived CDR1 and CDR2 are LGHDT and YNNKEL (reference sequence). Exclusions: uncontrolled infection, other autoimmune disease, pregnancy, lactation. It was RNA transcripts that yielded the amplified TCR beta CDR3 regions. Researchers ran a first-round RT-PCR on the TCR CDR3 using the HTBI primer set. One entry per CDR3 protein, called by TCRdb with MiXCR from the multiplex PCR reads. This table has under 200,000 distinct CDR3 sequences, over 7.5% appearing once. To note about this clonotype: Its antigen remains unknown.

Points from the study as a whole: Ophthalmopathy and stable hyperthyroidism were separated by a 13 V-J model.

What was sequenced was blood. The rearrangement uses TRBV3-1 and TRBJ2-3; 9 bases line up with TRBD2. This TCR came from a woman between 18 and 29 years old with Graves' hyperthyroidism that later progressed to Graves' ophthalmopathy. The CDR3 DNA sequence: TGTGCCAGCAGCCAAAGCTGGACTAGCGCTAGCACAGATACGCAGTATTTT. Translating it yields CASSQSWTSASTDTQYF.